This note documents a single T cell receptor (beta chain) sequence. The data derive from a study of T cell changes during pregnancy in multiple sclerosis. The table came from immunoSEQ multiplex PCR; TCRdb's copy has only in-frame clones and leaves some out. The sample holds tens of thousands of clones; 70% to 90% are singletons and the top ten take under 0.95%. There are 12 residues in the CDR3. Trimming left V 6 bases short and J 7 bases short, with 13 bases between. CDR1 is MNHNS, CDR2 SASEGT, per germline. The chain combines TRBV6-1 with TRBJ2-7; maybe TRBD2 (7 bases). The receptor's source is a female donor with multiple sclerosis, enrolled in a pregnancy study. Material: CD4+ T cells from peripheral blood mononuclear cells, obtained after pregnancy. Here the CDR3 reads CASRAKGGEQYF. The DNA for the CDR3 is TGTGCCAGCAGAGCCAAGGGGGGGGAGCAGTACTTC.